Listed here are 16 T cell receptor beta chains from one sample, sequenced in a study of molecular identifiers for immune sequencing clone quantification. TCRdb reprocessed the PCR reads via MiXCR and lists one record per CDR3 protein. The table records some 70,000 distinct CDR3 sequences, about a sixth of them present only once. Sequencing used naive CD8+ T cells from blood, with Jurkat cell RNA spiked in. Subset in this sample: FACS-sorted CD8+CD4-CCR7+CD45RA+ naive T cells. These receptors originate from a human donor in good health. Some libraries in this study had Jurkat cell RNA spiked in.

This clonotype occurred a few times. This sequence may be a read error, since a much larger clone differs from it by one base. The V and J genes are TRBV10-3 and TRBJ1-5; 7 bases fit TRBD1. The germline V gene encodes CDR1 ENHRY and CDR2 SYGVKD. The CDR3 is made up of 14 amino acids. CDR3 coding DNA: TGTGTCATAACCGACAGGGAGGGCAATCAGCCCCAGCATTTT. This encodes CVITDREGNQPQHF.

This clonotype was detected many times. The genes are TRBV11-3 and TRBJ2-7; 7 nucleotides agree with TRBD1. The length of the CDR3 is 14 residues. The V gene's germline CDR1 is SGHNT and CDR2 YENEEA. Trimming cost V 2 bases and J 3 bases; bases outside gene matches: 4. The CDR3 nucleotides are TGTGCCAGCAGCTTACCGGGACAGAGCTACGAGCAGTACTTC. This gives the protein CASSLPGQSYEQYF.

To note about this clonotype: Mismatch with germline at one junction end may stem from a read error. The V and J genes are TRBV5-6 and TRBJ2-1; 8 bases map to TRBD2. The germline V gene encodes CDR1 SGHDT and CDR2 YYEEEE. The CDR3 has 14 residues. CDR3 DNA: TGTGCCTGCAGCCCGGGACTAGATGGGAATGAGCAGTTCTTC. Translated, it gives CACSPGLDGNEQFF.

This clonotype turned up a few times. The J gene is TRBJ2-1, the V gene TRBV11-3; 10 bases fit TRBD2. CDR1 is SGHNT and CDR2 is YENEEA in the germline V gene. The CDR3 spans 16 residues. V lost 5 bases and J lost 4; bases outside the gene matches: 8. The chain's CDR3 is CASSLSGLAAYNEQFF. CDR3 coding DNA: TGTGCCAGCAGCCTCAGCGGACTAGCGGCATACAATGAGCAGTTCTTC.

This clonotype occurred many times. The chain carries TRBV7-3 and TRBJ2-3; D gene uncertain. Germline CDR1 and CDR2: SGHTA and FQGTGA. CDR3 length equals 16 residues. Deletions cut 1 base from V and 0 bases from J, with 11 bases between. CDR3 sequence reads: CASSLIPRASTDTQYF. The CDR3, as DNA: TGTGCCAGCAGCTTAATACCTCGGGCTAGCACAGATACGCAGTATTTT.

In this sample, this clonotype turned up many times. This chain uses TRBV7-3 with TRBJ2-7; maybe TRBD2 (5 bases). The germline CDR1 and CDR2 sequences are SGHTA and FQGTGA. This CDR3 region has 14 residues. Trimming took off 2 bases at V and 5 bases at J, with 13 bases between the two ends. CDR3 sequence reads: CASSLVGKSHEQYF. CDR3 nucleotide sequence: TGTGCCAGCAGCTTAGTCGGGAAGTCTCACGAGCAGTACTTC.

This clonotype has ten or more counts. This chain links TRBV6-5 with TRBJ2-5; D gene uncertain. The CDR3 is 15 residues long. V lost 4 bases and J 3 bases, leaving 15 bases between the germline ends. In germline, CDR1 is MNHEY, CDR2 SVGAGI. CDR3 in DNA: TGTGCCAGCAGTTGGGCCGGTGTAACAGAAGAGACCCAGTACTTC. Its translation: CASSWAGVTEETQYF.

The rearrangement uses TRBV4-3 and TRBJ1-1, with 7 bases aligning to TRBD1. The V segment lost 3 bases and the J segment 3 bases; nucleotides outside the gene matches: 7. CDR3 size: 15 residues. Germline V CDR1 and CDR2: LGHNA, YSLEER. The CDR3 is CASSHLTGLDTEAFF. CDR3 nucleotide sequence: TGCGCCAGCAGCCACTTGACAGGGTTGGACACTGAAGCTTTCTTT.

This clonotype is labeled as medium-sized. Written as DNA, the CDR3 is TGCGCCAGCAGTCTAGCGGGAGGGCCTTCAGATACGCAGTATTTT. Its translation is CASSLAGGPSDTQYF. The chain employs TRBV4-1 and TRBJ2-3, with 12 bases that match TRBD2. The V gene's germline CDR1 is MGHRA and CDR2 YSYEKL. After removal of 6 bases from V and 4 bases from J, the junction contained 5 bases not matched to a gene. This CDR3 is built from 15 residues.

The rearrangement links TRBV11-2 to TRBJ2-1; 15 bases are a match to TRBD2. Germline assignment: CDR1 SGHAT and CDR2 FQNNGV. The V gene end was trimmed by 10 bases and the J gene end by 10 bases; junction bases not matched to a gene: 11. The CDR3 covers 15 residues. CDR3: CATPGTSGRSREQFF. For the CDR3, the DNA is TGTGCCACCCCCGGGACTAGCGGGAGGAGTCGAGAGCAGTTCTTC.

This clonotype was detected many times. This CDR3 reads CASSYSSGRAADTQYF. CDR3 DNA: TGTGCCAGCAGTTACTCGAGCGGGAGGGCCGCAGATACGCAGTATTTT. V usage is TRBV6-5 and J usage is TRBJ2-3, with 10 positions matching TRBD2. This CDR3 is 16 amino acids long. The V and J ends lost 0 bases and 4 bases, in that order; junction bases with no gene match: 4. Germline V gene lookup returns CDR1 MNHEY and CDR2 SVGAGI.

This clonotype was observed many times. The chain combines TRBV6-5 with TRBJ1-1; no clear D. This CDR3 spans 14 amino acids. V was shortened by 3 bases and J by 4 bases, with 12 bases between the two germline ends. The germline gives CDR1 MNHEY, CDR2 SVGAGI. The CDR3: CASSYAPAGTEAFF. DNA of the CDR3: TGTGCCAGCAGTTATGCCCCCGCGGGCACTGAAGCTTTCTTT.

The sample holds many counts of this clonotype. The chain combines TRBV10-3 with TRBJ2-7, with D uncertain. V was pared by 0 bases and J by 2 bases, with 8 bases between. The CDR3 sequence is 14 residues long. Germline values: CDR1 ENHRY, CDR2 SYGVKD. The CDR3 region is CAISESRITYEQYF. CDR3 nucleotide sequence: TGTGCCATCAGTGAGTCTAGGATAACCTACGAGCAGTACTTC.

This clonotype came up many times. CDR3 sequence: CASSTSTSGSGLGEQYF. The CDR3 nucleotides read TGTGCCAGCAGTACCTCGACTAGCGGGAGTGGGTTAGGGGAGCAGTACTTC. The chain couples TRBV28 to TRBJ2-7, with 12 nucleotides matching TRBD2. Trimming removed 5 bases from V and 7 bases from J; junction bases left unmatched: 15. Germline V lookup: CDR1 MDHEN, CDR2 SYDVKM. CDR3 length: 17 amino acids.

This clonotype appeared many times. The CDR3 DNA follows: TGCAGTGCTGACCTAGCGGGAGTAGCTTACAATGAGCAGTTCTTC. It translates to CSADLAGVAYNEQFF. The chain couples TRBV20-1 to TRBJ2-1; 10 positions match TRBD2. V lost 5 bases and J lost 4; bases outside the gene matches: 8. The CDR3 totals 15 residues. Germline loops: CDR1 DFQATT, CDR2 SNEGSKA (reference sequence).

This clonotype was found many times. The CDR3 DNA is TGTGCCAGGGGGGACGCTGAGTCCTACAATGAGCAGTTCTTC. Amino acid sequence: CARGDAESYNEQFF. The rearrangement links TRBV2 to TRBJ2-1; D tentatively reads TRBD1 or TRBD2 (5 bases each). In germline, CDR1 is SNHLY, CDR2 FYNNEI. This CDR3 spans 14 amino acids. V was shortened by 9 bases and J by 1 base, with 13 bases between the two germline ends. Based on the CDR3 plus reference TRBV2 and TRBJ2-1, the full variable domain is EPEVTQTPSHQVTQMGQEVILRCVPISNHLYFYWYRQILGQKVEFLVSFYNNEISEKSEIFDDQFSVERPDGSNFTLKIRSTKLEDSAMYFCARGDAESYNEQFFGPGTRLTVL.